This T cell receptor beta chain was sequenced in a study of blood T cell repertoires in COVID-19. Turning to the study itself: T cells, B-cell-depleted T cells, or PBMCs supplied cDNA or gDNA.

The CDR3 is made up of 18 amino acids. Germline V gene lookup returns CDR1 MDHEN and CDR2 SYDVKM. Trimming removed 3 bases from V and 2 bases from J; junction bases left unmatched: 12. Original processing methods: Counts of nucleated cells, estimated from reference gene primer amplification, were obtained. Sequencing was performed with immunoSEQ multiplex PCR; in TCRdb, only in-frame clones are kept and a portion is missing. V and J calls and clone size are as listed in that table; D and trimming were resolved from the DNA. This table holds some 150,000 clones, around nine tenths found once. The sequence came from a man aged 65 to 85 with acute or convalescent COVID-19. Sequenced material: peripheral blood. The V and J genes are TRBV28 and TRBJ2-7; 11 nucleotides match TRBD1. The CDR3 region is CASSFLLVSGQGAYEQYF. The CDR3 DNA reads as TGTGCCAGCAGTTTTCTCCTGGTTTCGGGACAGGGGGCCTACGAGCAGTACTTC.